This T cell receptor beta chain is drawn from a study of T cells in Graves' hyperthyroidism and ophthalmopathy. Overall study: Before treatment of any kind, peripheral blood was taken at initial diagnosis.

The study's findings and limits: Patients with ophthalmopathy were separated from those with stable hyperthyroidism by a 13 V-J model.

Aged 18 to 65, the patients had hyperthyroidism that was newly diagnosed and had lasted under 2 months. Source material for PBMCs was 10 ml fresh peripheral blood. Many counts were recorded for this clonotype. Its matching antigen is unknown. V was pared by 4 bases and J by 0 bases, with 5 bases of the junction left unmatched. Per the germline V gene, CDR1 is LGHDT and CDR2 is YNNKEL (reference sequence). The CDR3 is 15 residues long. Amplification yielded TCR beta CDR3 regions, with RNA transcripts as the source. The HTBI primer set was used in a first-round RT-PCR of the TCR CDR3. TCRdb re-called the multiplex PCR reads with MiXCR, one entry per CDR3 protein. This table has some 560,000 distinct CDR3 sequences, about 15% appearing once.

The TCR comes from a woman aged 30 to 39 with Graves' hyperthyroidism. The sample taken for sequencing was blood. The chain employs TRBV3-1 and TRBJ2-7; 8 bases agree with TRBD1. CDR3 coding DNA: TGTGCCAGCAGCCCCTGGGACAGGAGCTCCTACGAGCAGTACTTC. Its protein product is CASSPWDRSSYEQYF.